This entry lists 9 T cell receptor beta chains sequenced from one sample in a study of T cells in narcolepsy. TCRdb keeps only in-frame clones here, not all; method: immunoSEQ multiplex PCR. The sample holds 24,000 or so clones, 84% seen once. The sample taken for sequencing was CD45RA- memory CD4+ T cells from PBMCs. Receptor source: a human donor with narcolepsy.

In its sample, this clone was seen once. This sequence joins TRBV5-8 and TRBJ1-1; possible D gene TRBD1, 6 bases. CDR1 and CDR2 (germline): SGHTS, YDEGEE. Trimming left V 7 bases short and J 5 bases short, with 15 bases between. This CDR3 has 13 amino acids. CDR3 DNA sequence: TGTGCCAGCCACAGGAGGGGGGTAACTGAAGCTTTCTTT. Protein product: CASHRRGVTEAFF.

The CDR3 DNA reads TGTGCCAGCAGCTTAGCGGGGGGGACTAGCGGACAATCCTACGAGCAGTACTTC. Translating it yields CASSLAGGTSGQSYEQYF. V and J are TRBV7-2 and TRBJ2-7; 11 bases fit TRBD2. The germline CDR1 and CDR2 sequences are SGHTA and FQGNSA. The CDR3 sequence is 18 residues long. J was trimmed by 1 base and V by 0 bases; bases with no gene match: 8. Looking up the rest from reference TRBV7-2 and TRBJ2-7 gives the full variable domain: GAGVSQSPSNKVTEKGKDVELRCDPISGHTALYWYRQSLGQGLEFLIYFQGNSAPDKSGLPSDRFSAERTGGSVSTLTIQRTQQEDSAVYLCASSLAGGTSGQSYEQYFGPGTRLTVT.

This chain connects TRBV7-9 to TRBJ2-3, with a possible D match to TRBD1 (6 bases). The CDR3 consists of 16 residues. Germline-derived CDR1 and CDR2 are SEHNR and FQNEAQ (reference sequence). V lost 3 bases, J lost 2 bases, and 15 bases lay in between. In nucleotides, the CDR3 is TGTGCCAGCAGCTTCAGAACGACAGGCCCCACAGATACGCAGTATTTT. It specifies CASSFRTTGPTDTQYF. The entire variable domain, with the rest obtained from reference TRBV7-9 and TRBJ2-3, is as follows: DTGVSQNPRHKITKRGQNVTFRCDPISEHNRLYWYRQTLGQGPEFLTYFQNEAQLEKSRLLSDRFSAERPKGSFSTLEIQRTEQGDSAMYLCASSFRTTGPTDTQYFGPGTRLTVL.

V and J are TRBV5-1 and TRBJ2-3; D is possibly TRBD1 (5 bases). The germline V gene encodes CDR1 SGHRS and CDR2 YFSETQ. V gave up 2 bases and J gave up 0 bases, with 13 bases separating them. The CDR3 has 16 residues. The CDR3 coding sequence is TGCGCCAGCAGCTTTTCAACAGGTCGGAGCACAGATACGCAGTATTTT. It encodes CASSFSTGRSTDTQYF.

The J gene is TRBJ2-3, the V gene TRBV29-1, with a possible D match to TRBD2 (6 bases). This CDR3 spans 14 amino acids. Germline-derived CDR1 and CDR2 are SQVTM and ANQGSEA. Trimming cost V 3 bases and J 0 bases, with 10 bases left between them. The CDR3 reads CSVEGTPSTDTQYF. The CDR3 region has the DNA TGCAGCGTTGAGGGGACTCCTAGCACAGATACGCAGTATTTT.

The J gene is TRBJ2-1, the V gene TRBV5-6; 14 bases fit TRBD2. The CDR3 consists of 16 residues. Losses at the gene ends were 5 bases for V and 7 bases for J; bases not matched to a gene: 8. Germline CDR1 and CDR2: SGHDT and YYEEEE. CDR3 loop: CASSNWGLAGVNEQFF. The CDR3 region has the DNA TGTGCCAGCAGTAATTGGGGACTAGCGGGAGTAAATGAGCAGTTCTTC.

The chain uses TRBV11-3 and TRBJ2-2; 8 bases fit TRBD2. This CDR3 spans 14 amino acids. Per germline, CDR1 SGHNT and CDR2 YENEEA. The ends lost 5 bases at V and 6 bases at J; junction bases unmatched: 5. The CDR3 DNA follows: TGTGCCAGCAGCCCCAGCGGGAGAGCCGGGGAGCTGTTTTTT. Its translation is CASSPSGRAGELFF.

The chain has TRBV29-1 and TRBJ2-7, with D hard to call. The CDR3 is made up of 11 amino acids. CDR1 and CDR2 from the germline V gene are SQVTM and ANQGSEA. Trimming shortened V by 3 bases and J by 3 bases, and 6 bases separated the two germline ends. The CDR3 reads CSVDWNYEQYF. CDR3 nucleotides: TGCAGCGTTGATTGGAACTACGAGCAGTACTTC.

The chain employs TRBV6-5 and TRBJ2-7; D remains ambiguous. Trimming removed 0 bases from V and 6 bases from J, with 9 bases in between. Per the germline V gene, CDR1 is MNHEY and CDR2 is SVGAGI. CDR3 size: 13 residues. The CDR3 protein is CASSYSEWIEQYF. CDR3 in DNA: TGTGCCAGCAGTTACTCGGAGTGGATCGAGCAGTACTTC.